Listed here are 26 T cell receptor beta chains from one sample, sequenced in a study of shared clonotypes between healthy human individuals. Clones were sequenced by immunoSEQ multiplex PCR, and TCRdb holds only the in-frame ones, with some missing. The sample has more than 2,000,000 clones, just over 90% seen once. The sample comprised naive CD4+ T cells from PBMCs. Subset denoted: CD45RA+ positively selected. These receptors all come from a man between 18 and 35 years old in good health. Some clones in this sample may be carry-over from other donors' samples.

The chain employs TRBV5-1 and TRBJ1-1, with D unclear. Trimming stripped 7 bases from V and 0 bases from J, with 22 bases between. The V gene's germline CDR1 is SGHRS and CDR2 YFSETQ. This CDR3 has 17 residues. CDR3: CASQVRPGSTMNTEAFF. The CDR3 DNA is TGCGCCAGCCAAGTTCGTCCGGGTAGTACCATGAACACTGAAGCTTTCTTT. The variable domain in full, with the rest retrieved from reference TRBV5-1 and TRBJ1-1, is KAGVTQTPRYLIKTRGQQVTLSCSPISGHRSVSWYQQTPGQGLQFLFEYFSETQRNKGNFPGRFSGRQFSNSRSEMNVSTLELGDSALYLCASQVRPGSTMNTEAFFGQGTRLTVV.

This chain uses TRBV5-1 with TRBJ2-1, with 13 positions matching TRBD2. The CDR3 extends over 15 amino acids. In germline, CDR1 is SGHRS, CDR2 YFSETQ. The V segment lost 7 bases and the J segment 7 bases; nucleotides outside the gene matches: 8. CDR3 sequence: CASGIGLAGVNEQFF. CDR3 nucleotide sequence: TGCGCCAGCGGGATAGGACTAGCGGGAGTAAATGAGCAGTTCTTC.

The CDR3, as DNA: TGCGCCAGCAGCTTGGACAGGGTGCTCGGAGATGGCTACACCTTC. This encodes CASSLDRVLGDGYTF. The chain joins TRBV5-1 to TRBJ1-2; maybe TRBD1 (6 bases). The CDR3 extends over 15 amino acids. The germline V gene encodes CDR1 SGHRS and CDR2 YFSETQ. V lost 0 bases, J lost 6 bases, and 15 bases lay in between.

Points on this clone: Different DNA sequences within this sample yield the same CDR3. This chain joins TRBV7-6 and TRBJ2-7, with 8 bases identical to TRBD1. The germline CDR1 and CDR2 sequences are SGHVS and FNYEAQ. V shed 1 base, J shed 2 bases, and the junction held 1 base outside the gene matches. The CDR3 contains 14 residues. CDR3 in DNA: TGTGCCAGCAGCTTAGGGACAGGGACCTACGAGCAGTACTTC. Protein sequence: CASSLGTGTYEQYF.

CDR3: CASSLDRGDGYTF. CDR3 bases: TGTGCCAGCAGTCTGGACAGGGGAGATGGCTACACCTTC. The genes are TRBV2 and TRBJ1-2, with TRBD1 identical over 9 bases. Germline trimming cut 5 bases from V and 6 bases from J; bases unmatched to any gene: 4. The V gene's germline CDR1 is SNHLY and CDR2 FYNNEI. The CDR3 contains 13 residues.

This rearrangement joins TRBV18 to TRBJ1-1; 8 nucleotides align to TRBD1. The CDR3 has 18 amino acids. Germline V lookup: CDR1 KGHSH, CDR2 LQKENI. J gave up 0 bases and V 6 bases, and 15 bases lay outside the gene matches. The CDR3 nucleotides are TGTGCCAGCTCCCGATACGGGACAGGACAACCCTTGAACACTGAAGCTTTCTTT. Its translation: CASSRYGTGQPLNTEAFF. Combining the CDR3 with reference TRBV18 and TRBJ1-1 gives the whole variable domain NAGVMQNPRHLVRRRGQEARLRCSPMKGHSHVYWYRQLPEEGLKFMVYLQKENIIDESGMPKERFSAEFPKEGPSILRIQQVVRGDSAAYFCASSRYGTGQPLNTEAFFGQGTRLTVV.

This CDR3 reads CASWAGRLGLYF. DNA of the CDR3: TGTGCCAGCTGGGCGGGGAGGCTGGGGTTGTACTTC. V gene TRBV28 combines with J gene TRBJ2-7, with D maybe TRBD2 (6 bases). This CDR3 contains 12 residues. V was pared by 8 bases and J by 12 bases, with 20 bases between. The germline CDR1 and CDR2 sequences are MDHEN and SYDVKM.

The V and J genes are TRBV21-1 and TRBJ2-5; the table's D call of TRBD2 was not tested on the DNA. TRBV21-1 is a recognized pseudogene. The CDR3 runs to 14 residues. CDR3 in amino acids: CASSTKTSLETQYF. Here the CDR3 DNA reads TGTGCCAGCAGCACGAAGACTAGCCTGGAGACCCAGTACTTC.

The J gene is TRBJ2-3, the V gene TRBV5-1; D tentatively fits TRBD1 or TRBD2 (5 bases each). V was clipped by 2 bases and J by 6 bases, with 10 bases between them. The germline V gene encodes CDR1 SGHRS and CDR2 YFSETQ. This CDR3 spans 13 amino acids. CDR3 DNA: TGCGCCAGCAGCTTAGGGACGCAGGATACGCAGTATTTT. Residues: CASSLGTQDTQYF.

This chain connects TRBV19 to TRBJ1-4; possibly TRBD1 for D (6 bases). Trimming cost V 10 bases and J 5 bases, with 14 bases left between them. The CDR3 consists of 13 residues. Germline loops: CDR1 LNHDA, CDR2 SQIVND (reference sequence). The CDR3 protein is CATRTGQNEKLFF. The CDR3 nucleotides are TGTGCCACCCGGACCGGACAGAATGAAAAACTGTTTTTT.

This chain uses TRBV14 with TRBJ2-1; no clear D gene. Germline CDR1 is SGHDN and CDR2 is FVKESK. This CDR3 spans 12 amino acids. The V and J ends lost 0 bases and 10 bases respectively, with 7 bases between them. In DNA form, the CDR3 reads TGTGCCAGCAGCCAAGATGGGCAGGAGCAGTTCTTC. Amino acid sequence: CASSQDGQEQFF.

This clone was counted a single time. The chain uses TRBV10-1 and TRBJ2-7; the match to TRBD2 covers 7 bases. After removal of 0 bases from V and 4 bases from J, the junction contained 3 bases not matched to a gene. CDR3 length: 14 amino acids. Germline assignment: CDR1 WNHNN and CDR2 SYGVQD (reference sequence). CDR3 coding DNA: TGCGCCAGCAGTGAGTCCTCCGGGAGGTACGAGCAGTACTTC. This codes for CASSESSGRYEQYF.

There are a few counts of this clone. The rearrangement uses TRBV9 and TRBJ1-1; D call uncertain. Deletions cut 3 bases from V and 0 bases from J, with 6 bases between. This CDR3 has 13 amino acids. Germline loops: CDR1 SGDLS, CDR2 YYNGEE. The CDR3 bases are TGTGCCAGCAGCGCGGCTATGAACACTGAAGCTTTCTTT. Amino acids: CASSAAMNTEAFF.

The rearrangement joins TRBV5-1 to TRBJ1-4, with 8 bases identical to TRBD1. The trim removed 2 bases at V and 8 bases at J, leaving 8 bases unmatched. Germline CDR1 reads SGHRS; CDR2 reads YFSETQ. The CDR3 runs 15 residues. The CDR3 nucleotides read TGCGCCAGCAGCTTATCAGGGGGCGCGGAGGAAAAACTGTTTTTT. Translation: CASSLSGGAEEKLFF.

The chain joins TRBV6-6 to TRBJ2-7, with 7 nucleotides matching TRBD2. The V gene end was trimmed by 2 bases and the J gene end by 7 bases; junction bases not matched to a gene: 5. The CDR3 loop spans 13 amino acids. Looked up from germline, CDR1 is MNHNY and CDR2 is SVGAGI (reference sequence). The CDR3 loop reads CASSYAGVREQYF. The CDR3 DNA is TGTGCCAGCAGTTACGCGGGAGTGAGGGAGCAGTACTTC.

The rearrangement links TRBV28 to TRBJ2-7; 10 bases are shared with TRBD1. This CDR3 has 16 amino acids. In germline, CDR1 is MDHEN, CDR2 SYDVKM. V lost 6 bases and J lost 0; bases outside the gene matches: 8. The CDR3 protein is CASSSPGTGVSYEQYF. CDR3 coding DNA: TGTGCCAGCAGCTCCCCCGGGACAGGGGTCTCCTACGAGCAGTACTTC.

The chain combines TRBV19 with TRBJ2-3, with TRBD1 identical over 9 bases. J gave up 9 bases and V 3 bases, and 1 base lay outside the gene matches. Germline V gene lookup returns CDR1 LNHDA and CDR2 SQIVND (reference sequence). This CDR3 comprises 12 residues. The CDR3 reads CASSMGQGTQYF. The CDR3 coding sequence is TGTGCCAGTAGTATGGGACAGGGAACGCAGTATTTT.

The chain carries TRBV7-3 and TRBJ2-2; TRBD1 is a possible D gene (6 bases). Germline CDR1 is SGHTA and CDR2 is FQGTGA. The V end was cut by 4 bases, the J end by 4 bases, with 13 bases between. The CDR3 length is 15 residues. The CDR3 sequence is CASSSTGRGTGELFF. CDR3 coding DNA: TGTGCCAGCAGCTCCACAGGGCGCGGCACCGGGGAGCTGTTTTTT. The variable domain in full, with the rest retrieved from reference TRBV7-3 and TRBJ2-2, is GAGVSQTPSNKVTEKGKYVELRCDPISGHTALYWYRQSLGQGPEFLIYFQGTGAADDSGLPNDRFFAVRPEGSVSTLKIQRTERGDSAVYLCASSSTGRGTGELFFGEGSRLTVL.

CDR3 residues: CASGRVGGATAEKLFF. The CDR3 bases are TGTGCCAGCGGCAGGGTGGGGGGCGCGACCGCTGAAAAACTGTTTTTT. The chain has TRBV6-6 and TRBJ1-4; D perhaps matches TRBD1 (6 bases). Deletions cut 8 bases from V and 7 bases from J, with 23 bases between. The germline gives CDR1 MNHNY, CDR2 SVGAGI (reference sequence). This CDR3 is built from 16 residues.

The chain employs TRBV6-1 and TRBJ1-2; D possibly corresponds to TRBD1 (5 bases). Trimming removed 0 bases at V and 3 bases at J, with 11 bases between. Germline V gene sequence: CDR1 MNHNS, CDR2 SASEGT. The CDR3 has 15 amino acids. Here the CDR3 reads CASSEAFPGDYGYTF. CDR3 nucleotide sequence: TGTGCCAGCAGTGAAGCTTTTCCGGGGGACTATGGCTACACCTTC.

This chain links TRBV27 with TRBJ1-2, with D hard to call. There are 13 residues in the CDR3. Germline CDR1 MNHEY, CDR2 SMNVEV (reference sequence). The V and J ends lost 5 bases and 1 base respectively, with 8 bases between them. In DNA, the CDR3 is TGTGCCAGCAGTCTCGCAAATAACTATGGCTACACCTTC. The encoded protein is CASSLANNYGYTF.

This clone appeared a single time. This specimen includes other DNA sequences encoding the same CDR3. The chain is built from TRBV28 and TRBJ1-1, with D hard to call. The V gene's germline CDR1 is MDHEN and CDR2 SYDVKM. V was clipped by 3 bases and J by 1 base, with 9 bases between them. The CDR3 has 14 residues. The CDR3 DNA sequence: TGTGCCAGCAGTTTGGGCGGGGAGAACACTGAAGCTTTCTTT. It is translated as CASSLGGENTEAFF.

V is TRBV7-3 and J is TRBJ1-1; D not certain. This CDR3 region has 16 residues. V dropped 3 bases and J dropped 1 base, with 15 bases sitting between them. Germline lookup yields CDR1 SGHTA and CDR2 FQGTGA. In DNA, the CDR3 is TGTGCCAGCAGCTTCCGGGCCCCCCTCGGGAACACTGAAGCTTTCTTT. As protein: CASSFRAPLGNTEAFF.

V is TRBV7-2 and J is TRBJ2-3, with unresolved D. The CDR3 has 15 residues. Trimming cost V 1 base and J 1 base, with 9 bases left between them. The V gene's germline CDR1 is SGHTA and CDR2 FQGNSA. CDR3 nucleotides: TGTGCCAGCAGCTTAGTAGCAATGGGCACAGATACGCAGTATTTT. This codes for CASSLVAMGTDTQYF.

The gene calls are TRBV2 and TRBJ2-7; D ambiguous. CDR3 length equals 14 residues. V lost 3 bases and J lost 1, with 10 bases in between. From germline, CDR1 is SNHLY and CDR2 FYNNEI. As DNA, the CDR3 is TGTGCCAGCAGTGAGAGGACCCGATCCTACGAGCAGTACTTC. It codes for CASSERTRSYEQYF.

The J gene is TRBJ2-7, the V gene TRBV28, with D tentatively TRBD2 (5 bases). V was clipped by 7 bases and J by 4 bases, with 14 bases between them. Germline V gene lookup returns CDR1 MDHEN and CDR2 SYDVKM. The length of the CDR3 is 13 residues. The CDR3 nucleotides are TGTGCCAGCACCAGCGGTGTATATTACGAGCAGTACTTC. Residues: CASTSGVYYEQYF.